Listed here is a single TCR beta chain. The data are from a study of tumor-infiltrating lymphocytes in primary liver carcinoma. Trimming removed 3 bases at V and 4 bases at J, with 15 bases between. Germline V gene lookup returns CDR1 PRHDT and CDR2 FYEKMQ (reference sequence). The CDR3 contains 16 residues. TCR beta cDNA was reverse-transcribed from 500 to 550 ng of total RNA. The reaction used a constant-region primer and ProtoScript II reverse transcriptase. TCR beta libraries came from three nested multiplex PCR rounds using slightly modified ARM-PCR. A C-beta reverse primer was combined with TRBV1-TRBV30 forward primers in the first two PCR rounds, and each round had around 11 cycles. Each CDR3 protein gets one entry after TCRdb re-called the multiplex PCR reads with MiXCR. The sample carries 300,000 to 350,000 distinct CDR3 sequences, about 65% recorded once. Blood RNA originated from unsorted whole blood, with germline DNA additionally extracted.

The J gene is TRBJ1-4, the V gene TRBV13, with a possible D match to TRBD1 (5 bases). This sequence originates from a man aged 40-50 years with primary liver carcinoma and hepatitis B virus infection. Material: peripheral blood. The CDR3 loop is CASSFTGTPFNEKLFF. The DNA for the CDR3 is TGTGCCAGCAGCTTTACCGGGACTCCCTTTAATGAAAAACTGTTTTTT.